This TCR beta chain was recorded in a study of T cell clusters in autoimmune cytopenias. General observations from the study: TRB repertoire shifts in secondary cytopenia and chronic lymphocytic leukemia mostly reflected lymphoma, not autoimmunity.

Germline V CDR1 and CDR2: SNHLY, FYNNEI. The CDR3 contains 14 residues. TRB rearrangements were amplified by touch-down multiplex PCR with mixed TRB-A/B primers. Reprocessing the multiplex PCR reads, TCRdb reports a single entry for every CDR3 protein and omits DNA. This specimen shows 9,500 to 11,000 distinct CDR3 sequences; the ten leading clones hold about 4.2%. A word on this clonotype: The antigen is undetermined.

Approximately 40,000 genome equivalents of blood DNA were amplified for TRB. A further study also used this sample, focusing on T cell repertoires in aging, cancer and after chemotherapy. That paper states: Repeat sampling of healthy donors over several months to years showed clear clonal overlap. Untreated cancer patients had significantly lower blood TCR diversity than age-matched healthy donors. Loss of evenness, beyond lost richness, contributed to age-related TCR diversity decline in cancer patients.

J is TRBJ1-1 and V is TRBV2; TCRdb's assignment of TRBD1 cannot be checked, as there is no DNA. The sequence was collected from a human donor in good health. Sequencing was performed on peripheral blood. CDR3 sequence: CASRNREMNTEAFF.